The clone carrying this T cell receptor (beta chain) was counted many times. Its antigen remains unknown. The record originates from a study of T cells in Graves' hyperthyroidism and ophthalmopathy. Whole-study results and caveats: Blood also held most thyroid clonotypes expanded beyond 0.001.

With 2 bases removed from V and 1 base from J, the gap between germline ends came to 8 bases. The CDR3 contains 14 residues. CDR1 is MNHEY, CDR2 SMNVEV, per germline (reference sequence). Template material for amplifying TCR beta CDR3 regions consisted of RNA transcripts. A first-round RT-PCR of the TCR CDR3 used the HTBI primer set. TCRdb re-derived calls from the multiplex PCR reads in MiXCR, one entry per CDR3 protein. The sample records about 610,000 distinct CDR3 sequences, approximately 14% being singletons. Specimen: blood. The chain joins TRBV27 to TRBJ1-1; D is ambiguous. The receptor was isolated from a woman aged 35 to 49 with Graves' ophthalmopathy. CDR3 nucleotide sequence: TGTGCCAGCAGTTTAGCGTACAGGAACACTGAAGCTTTCTTT. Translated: CASSLAYRNTEAFF.